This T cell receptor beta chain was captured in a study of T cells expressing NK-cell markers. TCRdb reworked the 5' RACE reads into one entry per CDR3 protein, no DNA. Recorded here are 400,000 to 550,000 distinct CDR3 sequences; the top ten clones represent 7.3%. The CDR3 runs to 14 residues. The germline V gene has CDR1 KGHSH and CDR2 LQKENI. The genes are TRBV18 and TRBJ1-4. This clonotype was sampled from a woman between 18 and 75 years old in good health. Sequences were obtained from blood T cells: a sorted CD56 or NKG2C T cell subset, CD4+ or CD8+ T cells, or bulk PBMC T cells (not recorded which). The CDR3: CASSPVVTDEKLFF.